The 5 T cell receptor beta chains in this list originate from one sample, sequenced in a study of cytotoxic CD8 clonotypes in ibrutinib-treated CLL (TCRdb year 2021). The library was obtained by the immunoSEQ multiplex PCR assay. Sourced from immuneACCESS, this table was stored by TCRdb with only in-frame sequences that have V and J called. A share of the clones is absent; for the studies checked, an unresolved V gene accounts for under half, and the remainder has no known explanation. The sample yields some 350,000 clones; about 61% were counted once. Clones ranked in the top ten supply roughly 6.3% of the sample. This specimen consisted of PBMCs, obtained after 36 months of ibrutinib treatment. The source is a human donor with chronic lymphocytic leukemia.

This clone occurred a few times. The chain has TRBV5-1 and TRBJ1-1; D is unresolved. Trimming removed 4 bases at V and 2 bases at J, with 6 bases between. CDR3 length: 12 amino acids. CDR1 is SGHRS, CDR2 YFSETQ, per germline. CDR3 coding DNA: TGCGCCAGCAGCCGGACTAACACTGAAGCTTTCTTT. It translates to CASSRTNTEAFF.

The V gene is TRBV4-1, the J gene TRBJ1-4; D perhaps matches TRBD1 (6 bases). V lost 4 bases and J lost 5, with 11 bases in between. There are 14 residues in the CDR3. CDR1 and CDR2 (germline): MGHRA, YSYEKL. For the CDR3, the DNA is TGCGCCAGCAGCCCGGACAGATTCAATGAAAAACTGTTTTTT. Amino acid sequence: CASSPDRFNEKLFF.

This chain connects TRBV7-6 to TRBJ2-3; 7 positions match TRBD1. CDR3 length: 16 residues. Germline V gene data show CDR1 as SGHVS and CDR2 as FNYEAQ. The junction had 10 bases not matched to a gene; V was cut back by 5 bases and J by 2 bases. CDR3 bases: TGTGCCAGCAGCCCCAGATTCGACAGGGTCACAGATACGCAGTATTTT. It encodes CASSPRFDRVTDTQYF. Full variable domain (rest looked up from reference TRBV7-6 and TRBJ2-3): GAGVSQSPRYKVTKRGQDVALRCDPISGHVSLYWYRQALGQGPEFLTYFNYEAQQDKSGLPNDRFSAERPEGSISTLTIQRTEQRDSAMYRCASSPRFDRVTDTQYFGPGTRLTVL.

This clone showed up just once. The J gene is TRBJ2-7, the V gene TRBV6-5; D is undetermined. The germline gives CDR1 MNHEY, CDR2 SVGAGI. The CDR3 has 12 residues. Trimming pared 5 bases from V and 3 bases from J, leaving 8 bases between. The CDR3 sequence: CASSPNYYEQYF. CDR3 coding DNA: TGTGCCAGCAGTCCCAATTACTACGAGCAGTACTTC.

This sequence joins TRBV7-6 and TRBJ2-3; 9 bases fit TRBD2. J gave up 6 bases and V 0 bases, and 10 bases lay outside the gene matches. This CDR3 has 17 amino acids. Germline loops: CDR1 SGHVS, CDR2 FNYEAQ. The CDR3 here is CASSLASPRGGTDTQYF. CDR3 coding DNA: TGTGCCAGCAGCTTAGCCTCCCCGCGGGGGGGAACGGATACGCAGTATTTT.